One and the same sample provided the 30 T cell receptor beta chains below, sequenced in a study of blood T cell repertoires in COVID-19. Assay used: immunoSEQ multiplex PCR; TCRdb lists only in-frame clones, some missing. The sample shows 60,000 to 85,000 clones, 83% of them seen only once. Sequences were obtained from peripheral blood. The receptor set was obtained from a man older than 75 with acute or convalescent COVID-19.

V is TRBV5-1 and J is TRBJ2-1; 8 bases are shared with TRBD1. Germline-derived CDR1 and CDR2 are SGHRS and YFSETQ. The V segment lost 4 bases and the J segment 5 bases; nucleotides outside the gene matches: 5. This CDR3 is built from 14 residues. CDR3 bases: TGCGCCAGCAGCGCAGGGGGCCGGAACAATGAGCAGTTCTTC. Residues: CASSAGGRNNEQFF.

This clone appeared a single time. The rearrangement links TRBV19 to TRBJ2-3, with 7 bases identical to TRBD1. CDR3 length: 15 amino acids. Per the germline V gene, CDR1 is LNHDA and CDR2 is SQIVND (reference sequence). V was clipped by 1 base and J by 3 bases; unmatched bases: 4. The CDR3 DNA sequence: TGTGCCAGTAGTATAGGGGACAGAAAGACAGATACGCAGTATTTT. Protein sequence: CASSIGDRKTDTQYF.

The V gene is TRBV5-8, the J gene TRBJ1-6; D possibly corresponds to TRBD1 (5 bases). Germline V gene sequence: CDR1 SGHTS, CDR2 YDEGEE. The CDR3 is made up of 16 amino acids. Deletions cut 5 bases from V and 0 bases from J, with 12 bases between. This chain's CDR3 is CASSLQGISYNSPLHF. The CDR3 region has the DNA TGTGCCAGCAGTTTGCAGGGTATCTCCTATAATTCACCCCTCCACTTT.

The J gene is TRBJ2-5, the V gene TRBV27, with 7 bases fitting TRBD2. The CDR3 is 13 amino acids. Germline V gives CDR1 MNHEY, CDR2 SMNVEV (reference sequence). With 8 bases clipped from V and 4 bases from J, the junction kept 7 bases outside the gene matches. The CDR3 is CASRLGGGETQYF. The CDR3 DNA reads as TGTGCCAGCCGCCTGGGGGGGGGAGAGACCCAGTACTTC.

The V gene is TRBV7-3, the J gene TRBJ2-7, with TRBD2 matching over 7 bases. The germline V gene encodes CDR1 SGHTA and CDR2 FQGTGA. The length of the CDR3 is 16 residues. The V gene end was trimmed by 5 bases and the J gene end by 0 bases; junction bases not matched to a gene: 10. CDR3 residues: CASSPGGGGSSYEQYF. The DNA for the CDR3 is TGTGCCAGCAGCCCAGGAGGAGGCGGGAGCTCCTACGAGCAGTACTTC.

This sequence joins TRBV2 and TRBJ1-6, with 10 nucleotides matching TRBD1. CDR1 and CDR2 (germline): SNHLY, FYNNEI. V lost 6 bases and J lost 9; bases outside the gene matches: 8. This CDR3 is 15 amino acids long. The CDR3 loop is CASSGTGVGTSPLHF. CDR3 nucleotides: TGTGCCAGCAGCGGGACAGGGGTAGGCACTTCACCCCTCCACTTT.

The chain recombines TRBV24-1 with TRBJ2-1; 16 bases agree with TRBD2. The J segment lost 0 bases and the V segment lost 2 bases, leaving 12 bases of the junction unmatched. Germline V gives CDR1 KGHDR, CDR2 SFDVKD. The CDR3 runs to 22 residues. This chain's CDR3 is CATSDSLAGLAGGLSSYNEQFF. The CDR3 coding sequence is TGTGCCACCAGTGATTCTCTCGCGGGACTAGCGGGGGGGCTGAGCTCCTACAATGAGCAGTTCTTC.

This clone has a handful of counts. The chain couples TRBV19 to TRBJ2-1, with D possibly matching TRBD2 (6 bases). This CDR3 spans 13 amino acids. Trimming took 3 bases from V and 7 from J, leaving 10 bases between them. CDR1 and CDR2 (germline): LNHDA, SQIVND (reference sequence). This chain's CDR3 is CASSIGRENEQFF. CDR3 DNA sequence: TGTGCCAGTAGTATCGGACGGGAGAATGAGCAGTTCTTC.

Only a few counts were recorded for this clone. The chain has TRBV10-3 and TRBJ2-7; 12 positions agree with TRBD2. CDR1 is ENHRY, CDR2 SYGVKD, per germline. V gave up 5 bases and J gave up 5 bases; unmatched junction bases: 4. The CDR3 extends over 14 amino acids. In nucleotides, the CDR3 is TGTGCCATCAGTCCGACTAGCGGGGGTAACGAGCAGTACTTC. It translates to CAISPTSGGNEQYF.

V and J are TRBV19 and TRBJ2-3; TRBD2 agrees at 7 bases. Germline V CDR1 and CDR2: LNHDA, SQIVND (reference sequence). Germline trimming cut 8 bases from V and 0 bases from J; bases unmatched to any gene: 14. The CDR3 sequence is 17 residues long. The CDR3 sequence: CASGRAGAGSSTDTQYF. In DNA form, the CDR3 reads TGTGCCAGTGGTCGGGCGGGAGCGGGGTCCAGCACAGATACGCAGTATTTT.

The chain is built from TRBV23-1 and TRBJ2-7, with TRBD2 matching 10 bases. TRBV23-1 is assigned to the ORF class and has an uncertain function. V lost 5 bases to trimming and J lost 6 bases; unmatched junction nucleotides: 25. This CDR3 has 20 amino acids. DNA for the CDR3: TGCGCCAGCAGTATCGGACAGGGCCTTCTAGCGGGAGAGTATATCTGCGAGCAGTACTTC. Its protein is CASSIGQGLLAGEYICEQYF.

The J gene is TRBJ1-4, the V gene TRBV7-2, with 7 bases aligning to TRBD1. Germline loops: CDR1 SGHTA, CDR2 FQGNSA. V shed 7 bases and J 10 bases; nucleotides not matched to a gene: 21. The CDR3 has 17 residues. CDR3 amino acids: CASILPGGSGGWVKLFF. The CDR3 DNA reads TGTGCCAGCATCCTCCCAGGGGGGAGTGGGGGGTGGGTAAAACTGTTTTTT.

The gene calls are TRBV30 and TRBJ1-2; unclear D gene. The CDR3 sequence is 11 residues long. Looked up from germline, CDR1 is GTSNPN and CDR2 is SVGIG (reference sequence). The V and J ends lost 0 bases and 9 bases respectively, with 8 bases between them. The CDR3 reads CAWSVAGSYTF. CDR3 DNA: TGTGCCTGGAGTGTAGCGGGGAGCTACACCTTC.

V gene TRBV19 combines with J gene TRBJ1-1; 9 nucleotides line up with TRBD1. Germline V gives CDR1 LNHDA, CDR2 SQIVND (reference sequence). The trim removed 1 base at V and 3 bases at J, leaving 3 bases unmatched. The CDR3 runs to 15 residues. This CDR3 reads CASSIGGQGDTEAFF. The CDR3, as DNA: TGTGCCAGTAGTATAGGGGGACAGGGTGACACTGAAGCTTTCTTT.

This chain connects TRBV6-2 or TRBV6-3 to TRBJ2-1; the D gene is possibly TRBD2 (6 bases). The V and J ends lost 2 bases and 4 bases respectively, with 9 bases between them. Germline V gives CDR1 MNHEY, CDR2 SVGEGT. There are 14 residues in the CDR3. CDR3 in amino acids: CASSYGGKYNEQFF. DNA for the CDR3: TGTGCCAGCAGTTACGGCGGGAAATACAATGAGCAGTTCTTC.

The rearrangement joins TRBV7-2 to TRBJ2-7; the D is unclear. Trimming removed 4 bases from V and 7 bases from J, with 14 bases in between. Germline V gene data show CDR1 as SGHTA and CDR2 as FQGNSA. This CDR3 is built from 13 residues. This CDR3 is CASSSQSQVEQYF. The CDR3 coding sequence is TGTGCCAGCAGCTCGCAGTCCCAGGTGGAGCAGTACTTC.

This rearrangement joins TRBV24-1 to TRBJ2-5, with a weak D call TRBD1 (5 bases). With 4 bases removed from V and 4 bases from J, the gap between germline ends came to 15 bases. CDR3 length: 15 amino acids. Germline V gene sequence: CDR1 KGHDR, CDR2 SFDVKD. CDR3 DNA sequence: TGTGCCACCAGTGACATGAAAACAGGTGGAGAGACCCAGTACTTC. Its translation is CATSDMKTGGETQYF.

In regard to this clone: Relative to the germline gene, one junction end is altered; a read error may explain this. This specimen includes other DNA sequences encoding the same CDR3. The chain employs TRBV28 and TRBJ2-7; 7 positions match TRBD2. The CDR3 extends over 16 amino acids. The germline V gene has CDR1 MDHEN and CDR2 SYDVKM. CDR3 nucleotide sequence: TGTGCCAGCAGTTGGGGTTCTGCGGCGGGAGAAGACGAGCAATACTTC. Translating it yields CASSWGSAAGEDEQYF.

The CDR3 DNA reads TGTGCCAGCAGCTATAGCGGGGGGCAAGAGACCCAGTACTTC. Amino acid sequence: CASSYSGGQETQYF. The chain links TRBV7-9 to TRBJ2-5; 10 nucleotides agree with TRBD2. Germline V gene sequence: CDR1 SEHNR, CDR2 FQNEAQ (reference sequence). The CDR3 loop spans 14 amino acids. V was clipped by 4 bases and J by 2 bases; unmatched bases: 1.

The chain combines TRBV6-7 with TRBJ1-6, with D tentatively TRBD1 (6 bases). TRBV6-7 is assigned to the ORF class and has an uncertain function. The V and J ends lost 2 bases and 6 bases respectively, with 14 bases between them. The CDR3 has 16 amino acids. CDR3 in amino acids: CASSYARQETNSPLHF. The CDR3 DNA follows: TGTGCCAGCAGTTACGCCCGACAGGAGACTAATTCACCCCTCCACTTT.

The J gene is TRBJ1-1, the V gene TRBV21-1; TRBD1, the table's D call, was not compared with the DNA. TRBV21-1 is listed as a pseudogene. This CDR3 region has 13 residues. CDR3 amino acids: CASSKEGQGEAFF. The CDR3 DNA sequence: TGTGCCAGCAGCAAAGAGGGACAGGGTGAAGCTTTCTTT.

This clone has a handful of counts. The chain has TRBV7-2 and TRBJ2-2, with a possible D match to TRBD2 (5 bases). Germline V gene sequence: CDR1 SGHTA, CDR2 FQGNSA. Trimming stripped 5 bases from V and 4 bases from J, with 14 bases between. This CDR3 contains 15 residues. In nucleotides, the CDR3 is TGTGCCAGCAGCATCGACTATGGAGGCACCGGGGAGCTGTTTTTT. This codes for CASSIDYGGTGELFF.

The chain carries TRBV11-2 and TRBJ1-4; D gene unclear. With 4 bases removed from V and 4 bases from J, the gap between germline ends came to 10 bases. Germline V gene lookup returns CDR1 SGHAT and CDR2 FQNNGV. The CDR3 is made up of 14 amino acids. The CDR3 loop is CASSSRRVNEKLFF. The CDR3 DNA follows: TGTGCCAGCAGCTCCCGACGGGTTAATGAAAAACTGTTTTTT.

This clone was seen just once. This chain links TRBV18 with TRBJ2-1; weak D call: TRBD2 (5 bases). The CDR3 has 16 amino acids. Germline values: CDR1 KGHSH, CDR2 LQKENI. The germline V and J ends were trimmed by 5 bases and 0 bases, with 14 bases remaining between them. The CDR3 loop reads CASSGGGLDSYNEQFF. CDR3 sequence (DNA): TGTGCCAGCTCAGGAGGTGGGTTAGACTCCTACAATGAGCAGTTCTTC.

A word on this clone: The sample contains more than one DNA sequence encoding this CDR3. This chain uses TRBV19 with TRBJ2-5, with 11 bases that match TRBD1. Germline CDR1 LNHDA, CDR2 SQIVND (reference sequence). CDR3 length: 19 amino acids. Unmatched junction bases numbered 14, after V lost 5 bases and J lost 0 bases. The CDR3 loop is CASSAGQGGPRGYQETQYF. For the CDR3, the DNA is TGTGCCAGTAGTGCGGGACAGGGGGGGCCCAGGGGGTACCAAGAGACCCAGTACTTC. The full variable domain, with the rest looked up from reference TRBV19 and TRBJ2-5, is DGGITQSPKYLFRKEGQNVTLSCEQNLNHDAMYWYRQDPGQGLRLIYYSQIVNDFQKGDIAEGYSVSREKKESFPLTVTSAQKNPTAFYLCASSAGQGGPRGYQETQYFGPGTRLLVL.

The CDR3 sequence: CASSHGGVGSPLHF. The CDR3 coding sequence is TGTGCCAGCAGCCATGGGGGGGTGGGGTCACCCCTCCACTTT. The chain carries TRBV3-1 (or the pseudogene TRBV3-2) and TRBJ1-6; D perhaps matches TRBD1 (5 bases). The CDR3 is made up of 14 amino acids. The V end lost 3 bases, the J end lost 10 bases, and 13 bases lay between the germline ends. Germline lookup yields CDR1 LGHDT and CDR2 YNNKEL (reference sequence).

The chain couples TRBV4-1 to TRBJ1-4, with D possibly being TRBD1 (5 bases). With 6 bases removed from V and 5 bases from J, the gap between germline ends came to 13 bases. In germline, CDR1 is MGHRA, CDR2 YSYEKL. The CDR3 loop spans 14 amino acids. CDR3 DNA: TGCGCCAGCAGTCCCGGAGGGGTAAATGAAAAACTGTTTTTT. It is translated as CASSPGGVNEKLFF.

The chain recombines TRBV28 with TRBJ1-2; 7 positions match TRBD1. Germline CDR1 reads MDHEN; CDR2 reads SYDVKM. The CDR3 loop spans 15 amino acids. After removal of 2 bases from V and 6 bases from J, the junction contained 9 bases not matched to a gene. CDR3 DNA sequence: TGTGCCAGCAGTTTAAGCTCGGGGCAGGGGGATGGCTACACCTTC. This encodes CASSLSSGQGDGYTF.

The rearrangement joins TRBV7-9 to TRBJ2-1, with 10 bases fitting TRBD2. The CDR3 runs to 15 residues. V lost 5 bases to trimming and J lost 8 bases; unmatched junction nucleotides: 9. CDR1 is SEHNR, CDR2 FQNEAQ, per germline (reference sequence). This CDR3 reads CASSQAGGPSYEQFF. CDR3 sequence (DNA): TGTGCCAGCAGCCAAGCGGGAGGGCCTAGTTATGAGCAGTTCTTC.

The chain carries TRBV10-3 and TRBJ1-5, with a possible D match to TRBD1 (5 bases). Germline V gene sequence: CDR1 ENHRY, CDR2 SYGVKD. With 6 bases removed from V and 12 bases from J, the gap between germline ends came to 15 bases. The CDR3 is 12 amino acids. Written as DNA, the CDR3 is TGTGCCATCAGCCCCGACAGAGCAGACCAGCATTTT. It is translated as CAISPDRADQHF.